This TCR beta chain derives from a study of T cells after yellow fever vaccination. Across the whole study: When fractions had low cell numbers, they were prepared with SMART-Seq v4 Ultra Low Input.

TCRdb fed the 5' RACE reads into MiXCR, producing one record per CDR3 protein. The table has about 140,000 distinct CDR3 sequences, about 6.9% seen once. This clonotype was counted many times. The junction and the germline gene differ at one end; a read error may be behind it. CDR3 length: 13 residues. Germline-derived CDR1 and CDR2 are SGHNT and YENEEA. The gene calls are TRBV11-3 and TRBJ2-1; 8 bases map to TRBD2. The sample here was CD4+ T cells sorted from PBMCs, taken 10 days after the yellow fever booster vaccination. This receptor was obtained from a man aged 30 to 45 who received the YFV17D yellow fever vaccine. CDR3 sequence reads: CASSHDSEREPVF. The CDR3, as DNA: TGTGCCAGCAGCCATGATTCCGAGCGGGAGCCGGTCTTC.